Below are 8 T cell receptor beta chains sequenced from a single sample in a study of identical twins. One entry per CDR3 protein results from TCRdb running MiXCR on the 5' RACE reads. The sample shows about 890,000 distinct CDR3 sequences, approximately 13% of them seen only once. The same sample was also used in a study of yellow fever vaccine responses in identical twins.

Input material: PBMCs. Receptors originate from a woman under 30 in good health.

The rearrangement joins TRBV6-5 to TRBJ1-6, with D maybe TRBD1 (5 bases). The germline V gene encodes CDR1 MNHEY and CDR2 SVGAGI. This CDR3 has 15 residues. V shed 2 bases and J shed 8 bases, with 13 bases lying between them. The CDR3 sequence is CASSYRGTRDSPLHF. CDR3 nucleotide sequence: TGTGCCAGCAGTTACCGGGGGACTCGGGATTCACCCCTCCACTTT.

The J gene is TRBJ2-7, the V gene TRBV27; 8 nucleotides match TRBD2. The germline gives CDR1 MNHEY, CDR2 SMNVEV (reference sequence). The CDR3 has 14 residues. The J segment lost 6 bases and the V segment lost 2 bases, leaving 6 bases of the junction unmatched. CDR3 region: CASSLVAGSSEQYF. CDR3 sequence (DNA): TGTGCCAGCAGTTTAGTAGCGGGATCGTCCGAGCAGTACTTC.

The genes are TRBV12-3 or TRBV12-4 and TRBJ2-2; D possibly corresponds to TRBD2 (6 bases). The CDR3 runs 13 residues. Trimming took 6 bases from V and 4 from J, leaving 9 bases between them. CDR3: CASRLTSTGELFF. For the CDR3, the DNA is TGTGCCAGCAGGTTGACTAGCACCGGGGAGCTGTTTTTT.

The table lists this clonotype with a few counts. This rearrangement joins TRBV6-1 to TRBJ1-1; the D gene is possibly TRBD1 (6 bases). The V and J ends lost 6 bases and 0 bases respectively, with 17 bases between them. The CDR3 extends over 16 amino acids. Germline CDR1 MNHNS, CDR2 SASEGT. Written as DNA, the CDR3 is TGTGCCAGCAGCTCGGAATCGGGGGCGATGAACACTGAAGCTTTCTTT. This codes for CASSSESGAMNTEAFF.

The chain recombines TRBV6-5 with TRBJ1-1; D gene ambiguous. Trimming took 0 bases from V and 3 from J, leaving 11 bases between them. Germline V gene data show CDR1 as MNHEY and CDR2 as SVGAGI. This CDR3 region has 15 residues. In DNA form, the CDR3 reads TGTGCCAGCAGTTACTCCCGGTATGAGGACACTGAAGCTTTCTTT. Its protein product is CASSYSRYEDTEAFF.

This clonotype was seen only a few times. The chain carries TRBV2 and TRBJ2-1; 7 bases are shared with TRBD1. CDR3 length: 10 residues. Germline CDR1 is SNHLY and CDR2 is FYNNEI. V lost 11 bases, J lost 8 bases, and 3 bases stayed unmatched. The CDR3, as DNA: TGTGCCTTAGGGGGCTATGAGCAGTTCTTC. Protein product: CALGGYEQFF.

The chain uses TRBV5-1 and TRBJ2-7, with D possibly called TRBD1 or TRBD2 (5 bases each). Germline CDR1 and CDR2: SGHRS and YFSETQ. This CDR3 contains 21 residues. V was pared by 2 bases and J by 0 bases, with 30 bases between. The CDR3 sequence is CASSFGFSFYGGEESSYEQYF. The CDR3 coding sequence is TGCGCCAGCAGCTTTGGATTCAGTTTTTATGGGGGTGAAGAGAGCTCCTACGAGCAGTACTTC.

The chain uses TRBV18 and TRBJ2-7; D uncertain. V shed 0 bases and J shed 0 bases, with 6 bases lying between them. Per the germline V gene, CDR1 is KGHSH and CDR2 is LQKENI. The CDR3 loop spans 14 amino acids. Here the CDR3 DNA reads TGTGCCAGCTCACCACCTGACAACTCCTACGAGCAGTACTTC. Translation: CASSPPDNSYEQYF.